Included here is one T cell receptor (beta chain) sequence, with context. The antigen is not known. The sample is drawn from a study of CD8 T cells in Susac syndrome. General study points: By the study's own acknowledgment, its TCR sequencing and HLA analysis included relatively few individuals.

Peripheral blood CD8+ and CD4+ T cells were profiled by TCR beta sequencing. TEMRA cells were FACS-enriched and CD8+ and CD4+ T cells negatively isolated. The ends were cut back, 8 bases at V and 0 bases at J, with 17 bases in the middle. The germline CDR1 and CDR2 sequences are LGHDT and YNNKEL (reference sequence). The CDR3 runs to 16 residues. Reverse transcription of about 0.5 to 1 ug RNA used random hexamers. With immunoSEQ multiplex PCR, TCR beta CDR3 was amplified across 54 Vbeta and 13 Jbeta. In TCRdb, the immunoSEQ multiplex PCR reads were re-called with MiXCR into one record per CDR3 protein. The sample holds about 120,000 distinct CDR3 sequences, about 90% seen once.

Input material: CD4+ T cells from PBMCs. This TCR was recovered from a human donor in good health. This chain joins TRBV3-1 and TRBJ2-1; a weak D match, TRBD2 (7 bases). The CDR3 DNA reads as TGTGCCAGCCGAGGGGGGGGCTTCAGCTCCTACAATGAGCAGTTCTTC. Encoded protein: CASRGGGFSSYNEQFF.